Presented here are 17 T cell receptor beta chains from one specimen sequenced in a study of T cells in narcolepsy. Sequencing used immunoSEQ multiplex PCR; TCRdb keeps in-frame clones, though not all of them. The sample holds about 1,500 clones; around 42% are singletons and the top ten take 15% to 20%. No antigen has been assigned to these receptors. Sequences were obtained from cultured CD8+ T cells from cerebrospinal fluid. These receptors were obtained from a human donor with narcolepsy.

This rearrangement joins TRBV7-9 to TRBJ2-1, with 11 bases that match TRBD2. The V gene end was trimmed by 5 bases and the J gene end by 8 bases; junction bases not matched to a gene: 8. There are 15 residues in the CDR3. Germline-derived CDR1 and CDR2 are SEHNR and FQNEAQ (reference sequence). In DNA, the CDR3 is TGTGCCAGCAGCGCTTTAGCGGGGGGGGTCGATGAGCAGTTCTTC. The encoded protein is CASSALAGGVDEQFF.

The V call is TRBV21-1, the J call TRBJ1-2; TRBD1 is the table's D call and was not checked against the DNA. TRBV21-1 is annotated as a pseudogene. CDR3 length equals 15 residues. This chain's CDR3 is CASSPLGTDNYGYTF. DNA of the CDR3: TGTGCCAGCAGCCCCCTAGGGACAGATAACTATGGCTACACCTTC.

This rearrangement joins TRBV2 to TRBJ2-3; tentative D call: TRBD1 (5 bases). Germline V CDR1 and CDR2: SNHLY, FYNNEI. This CDR3 region has 13 residues. V dropped 7 bases and J dropped 4 bases, with 12 bases sitting between them. CDR3 residues: CASTDPRADTQYF. In DNA form, the CDR3 reads TGTGCCAGCACGGACCCCAGGGCAGATACGCAGTATTTT.

Details on this clone: A much larger clone lies one base from this, so it may be a read error. The rearrangement joins TRBV5-1 to TRBJ2-1, with D possibly TRBD1 on 7 matching bases. Deletions cut 7 bases from V and 10 bases from J, with 33 bases between. The CDR3 has 18 residues. The germline gives CDR1 SGHRS, CDR2 YFSETQ. The DNA of the CDR3 is TGCGCCAGCGGCCCGGAGGGGGCCCTTGGTGCCCTCGCGAGCGAGCAGTTCTTC. Encoded protein: CASGPEGALGALASEQFF. Full variable domain (missing parts from reference TRBV5-1 and TRBJ2-1): KAGVTQTPRYLIKTRGQQVTLSCSPISGHRSVSWYQQTPGQGLQFLFEYFSETQRNKGNFPGRFSGRQFSNSRSEMNVSTLELGDSALYLCASGPEGALGALASEQFFGPGTRLTVL.

This clone was counted a few times. The chain joins TRBV19 to TRBJ1-2; D call uncertain. Germline V CDR1 and CDR2: LNHDA, SQIVND (reference sequence). V was shortened by 4 bases and J by 8 bases, with 14 bases between the two germline ends. The CDR3 length is 13 residues. CDR3 residues: CASSTREGGGYTF. The CDR3 DNA sequence: TGTGCCAGTAGTACGAGGGAAGGAGGCGGCTACACCTTC.

The chain has TRBV19 and TRBJ2-5; D tentatively reads TRBD1 or TRBD2 (7 bases each). The CDR3 is made up of 13 amino acids. V shed 11 bases and J shed 0 bases, with 13 bases lying between them. Germline assignment: CDR1 LNHDA and CDR2 SQIVND (reference sequence). Here the CDR3 DNA reads TGTGCCGCCGGGGGGACAGACCAAGAGACCCAGTACTTC. It translates to CAAGGTDQETQYF.

The chain recombines TRBV7-9 with TRBJ2-4; no clear D gene. The length of the CDR3 is 13 residues. Trimming took off 4 bases at V and 2 bases at J, with 6 bases between the two ends. CDR1 is SEHNR and CDR2 is FQNEAQ in the germline V gene (reference sequence). The chain's CDR3 is CASSSPPKNIQYF. The CDR3 coding sequence is TGTGCCAGCAGCTCCCCCCCCAAAAACATTCAGTACTTC.

The genes are TRBV2 and TRBJ2-7, with no clear D. This CDR3 contains 16 residues. Trimming left V 8 bases short and J 5 bases short, with 25 bases between. CDR1 and CDR2 from the germline V gene are SNHLY and FYNNEI. The CDR3 sequence is CASVLQHPGQGNEQYF. The CDR3 DNA reads as TGTGCCAGCGTATTACAACATCCGGGCCAAGGTAACGAGCAGTACTTC.

This clone is deemed large (0.1 to 1%). This chain connects TRBV7-8 to TRBJ2-7; no reliable D call. CDR1 and CDR2 from the germline V gene are SGHVS and FQNEAQ. Trimming cost V 1 base and J 4 bases, with 8 bases left between them. The CDR3 has 13 amino acids. As DNA, the CDR3 is TGTGCCAGCAGCTTAGAGGGTTATTACGAGCAGTACTTC. It translates to CASSLEGYYEQYF.

By proportion, this clone is hyperexpanded. The chain has TRBV2 and TRBJ2-1; possible D gene TRBD1, 5 bases. This CDR3 contains 13 residues. The V and J ends lost 5 bases and 4 bases respectively, with 9 bases between them. Per germline, CDR1 SNHLY and CDR2 FYNNEI. CDR3: CASSTDTYNEQFF. DNA of the CDR3: TGTGCCAGCAGTACGGACACTTACAATGAGCAGTTCTTC. Based on the CDR3 plus reference TRBV2 and TRBJ2-1, the full variable domain is EPEVTQTPSHQVTQMGQEVILRCVPISNHLYFYWYRQILGQKVEFLVSFYNNEISEKSEIFDDQFSVERPDGSNFTLKIRSTKLEDSAMYFCASSTDTYNEQFFGPGTRLTVL.

The chain carries TRBV15 and TRBJ1-3; a weak D match, TRBD1 (5 bases). The CDR3 is 15 amino acids. Germline V gene data show CDR1 as LNHNV and CDR2 as YYDKDF (reference sequence). The V and J ends lost 6 bases and 0 bases respectively, with 12 bases between them. The CDR3 region has the DNA TGTGCCACCAGTCCAGGGCAATTCTCTGGAAACACCATATATTTT. Translation gives CATSPGQFSGNTIYF.

The table lists this clone with a few counts. The gene calls are TRBV7-9 and TRBJ1-1, with D unclear. Trimming pared 1 base from V and 10 bases from J, leaving 22 bases between. CDR3 length: 16 residues. The V gene's germline CDR1 is SEHNR and CDR2 FQNEAQ (reference sequence). This CDR3 is CASSLEAGLSGVAAFF. The CDR3 DNA reads as TGTGCCAGCAGCTTAGAGGCGGGATTGAGTGGGGTTGCAGCTTTCTTT.

This clone was observed a handful of times. Other DNA sequences of this sample code for an identical CDR3. The chain is built from TRBV9 and TRBJ2-2; TRBD2 agrees at 10 bases. Trimming took 2 bases from V and 7 from J; bases not matched to a gene: 11. The length of the CDR3 is 17 residues. The V gene's germline CDR1 is SGDLS and CDR2 YYNGEE. The CDR3 DNA sequence: TGTGCCAGCAGCGTCACGTCAGCGGGGGGGATTGGCGGGGAGCTGTTTTTT. This sequence encodes CASSVTSAGGIGGELFF.

This sequence joins TRBV6-5 and TRBJ2-1; D is perhaps TRBD2 (5 bases). With 7 bases removed from V and 1 base from J, the gap between germline ends came to 14 bases. Per germline, CDR1 MNHEY and CDR2 SVGAGI. The CDR3 consists of 15 residues. The CDR3 region is CASNALGLSYNEQFF. The CDR3 DNA is TGTGCCAGCAACGCCCTTGGACTTTCCTACAATGAGCAGTTCTTC.

The table lists this clone with a few counts. This chain connects TRBV4-1 to TRBJ2-1; D might be TRBD2 (6 bases). Trimming cost V 4 bases and J 6 bases, with 22 bases left between them. The CDR3 is 17 amino acids. In germline, CDR1 is MGHRA, CDR2 YSYEKL. The DNA for the CDR3 is TGCGCCAGCAGCCCCCTCGTTGGGGGGAGTTCGGGCAATGAGCAGTTCTTC. This encodes CASSPLVGGSSGNEQFF.

This clone has more than one count but fewer than ten. The rearrangement links TRBV5-6 to TRBJ2-2, with unresolved D. Germline CDR1 reads SGHDT; CDR2 reads YYEEEE. V lost 4 bases to trimming and J lost 8 bases, with 9 bases between them. This CDR3 spans 12 amino acids. This CDR3 is CASSAPLGELFF. The CDR3 nucleotides are TGTGCCAGCAGCGCGCCGTTGGGGGAGCTGTTTTTT.

A word on this clone: One junction end disagrees with the germline gene, perhaps due to a read error. This chain connects TRBV7-8 to TRBJ1-3; D gene unclear. The CDR3 extends over 13 amino acids. Germline-derived CDR1 and CDR2 are SGHVS and FQNEAQ. As DNA, the CDR3 is TGTGCCAGCAGCTTCCTCAGTGGAGACACCATATATTTT. Encoded protein: CASSFLSGDTIYF.